The rows below give T cell receptor beta chains drawn from one sample of a study of blood T cell repertoires in COVID-19. The table came from immunoSEQ multiplex PCR; TCRdb's copy has only in-frame clones and leaves some out. This sample has around 300,000 clones; approximately 91% occur once, and the top ten carry 1.5% to 2%. Sequencing used PBMCs or T cells enriched from blood (not recorded which). Receptors were obtained from a woman aged 40-49 years who had recovered from COVID-19. CDR3s include the opening cysteine and the closing phenylalanine or tryptophan. D genes are given only for firm matches. A row's size may be missing; if present it is once, few, many or a size class.

clone_size	d_call	j_call	v_call	cdr3_aa	cdr3_nt
-	TRBD2	TRBJ2-5	TRBV7-2	CASSFKRGVQETQYF	TGTGCCAGCAGCTTCAAGCGGGGGGTCCAAGAGACCCAGTACTTC
-	TRBD1	TRBJ1-4	TRBV19	CASSSGTGPYNEKLFF	TGTGCCAGTAGCAGCGGGACAGGGCCTTATAATGAAAAACTGTTTTTT
-	-	TRBJ1-1	TRBV5-5	CASSLFAGLFTEAFF	TGTGCCAGCAGCTTGTTTGCGGGTTTGTTCACTGAAGCTTTCTTT
-	TRBD1	TRBJ2-7	TRBV23-1	CASSQSRTGVVEQYF	TGCGCCAGCAGTCAATCGAGGACAGGGGTGGTCGAGCAGTACTTC
-	TRBD2	TRBJ2-1	TRBV7-8	CASSRREAWSHEQFF	TGTGCCAGCAGCCGACGGGAGGCTTGGTCCCATGAGCAGTTCTTC
-	-	TRBJ2-1	TRBV9	CASSVARVNEQFF	TGTGCCAGCAGCGTCGCCAGGGTGAATGAGCAGTTCTTC
-	TRBD1	TRBJ1-5	TRBV2	CASRGQGADPQHF	TGTGCCAGCAGAGGACAGGGGGCTGATCCCCAGCATTTT
few	-	TRBJ2-7	TRBV18	CASSPPTYEQYF	TGTGCCAGCTCACCACCCACCTACGAGCAGTACTTC
-	TRBD2	TRBJ2-7	TRBV6-2/TRBV6-3	CASSYPRRLAGPLFEQYF	TGTGCCAGCAGTTACCCCCGTCGACTAGCGGGACCCCTCTTTGAGCAGTACTTC
-	-	TRBJ2-7	TRBV25-1	CASSSLDRNEQYF	TGTGCCAGCAGTTCCTTAGACAGAAACGAGCAGTACTTC
-	TRBD2	TRBJ2-2	TRBV7-2	CASTQREGDTGELFF	TGTGCCAGCACGCAGCGGGAGGGGGACACCGGGGAGCTGTTTTTT
-	-	TRBJ2-7	TRBV7-2	CASGRDYEQYF	TGTGCCAGCGGGCGGGACTACGAGCAGTACTTC
-	-	TRBJ2-2	TRBV5-5	CASSFSLEGHHRDTGELFF	TGTGCCAGCAGCTTTTCGTTAGAGGGACACCACAGGGACACCGGGGAGCTGTTTTTT
-	-	TRBJ2-2	TRBV19	CASSTTGNTGELFF	TGTGCCAGTAGTACAACAGGGAACACCGGGGAGCTGTTTTTT
-	-	TRBJ1-6	TRBV30	CAWRAGRVDSPLHF	TGTGCCTGGAGGGCCGGGAGGGTTGATTCACCCCTCCACTTT
-	-	TRBJ1-2	TRBV6-2/TRBV6-3	CASSYNMDIYGYTF	TGTGCCAGCAGTTATAATATGGACATCTATGGCTACACCTTC
once	-	TRBJ1-1	TRBV10-3	CAISETGATMNTEAFF	TGTGCCATCAGTGAGACGGGTGCTACAATGAACACTGAAGCTTTCTTT
-	-	TRBJ1-1	TRBV18	CASSTNNRVTEAFF	TGTGCCAGCTCAACGAATAACAGGGTCACTGAAGCTTTCTTT
-	-	TRBJ1-3	TRBV4-1	CASSQGGTGNTIYF	TGCGCCAGCAGCCAGGGGGGAACTGGAAACACCATATATTTT
-	TRBD1	TRBJ1-6	TRBV6-1	CASSDRGTGLGNSPLHF	TGTGCCAGCAGTGACCGTGGGACAGGACTTGGTAATTCACCCCTCCACTTT
-	-	TRBJ1-3	TRBV7-2	CASSPRLGGGGNTIYF	TGTGCCAGCAGCCCCCGTCTGGGGGGTGGAGGAAACACCATATATTTT
few	TRBD1	TRBJ1-5	TRBV19	CASKDGTGVNQPQHF	TGTGCCAGTAAGGATGGGACAGGGGTTAATCAGCCCCAGCATTTT
-	TRBD1	TRBJ1-2	TRBV4-3	CASSQDLGQGQSGYTF	TGCGCCAGCAGCCAAGATTTGGGACAGGGCCAGAGTGGCTACACCTTC
-	-	TRBJ2-7	TRBV4-1	CASSQDSGYYEQYF	TGCGCCAGCAGCCAAGATTCGGGTTACTACGAGCAGTACTTC
-	-	TRBJ2-1	TRBV14	CASSLLRGSRQQFF	TGTGCCAGCAGCCTCCTCCGGGGGTCTCGCCAGCAGTTCTTC
-	-	TRBJ1-2	TRBV5-4	CASSRWGRANYGYTF	TGTGCCAGCAGTCGGTGGGGCAGGGCGAACTATGGCTACACCTTC
-	TRBD1	TRBJ1-2	TRBV7-9	CASSPRDRSSYGYTF	TGTGCCAGCAGCCCTCGGGACAGATCGAGCTATGGCTACACCTTC
-	TRBD1	TRBJ1-3	TRBV30	CAGNRGSGNTIYF	TGTGCCGGCAACAGGGGCTCTGGAAACACCATATATTTT
-	-	TRBJ1-5	TRBV27	CASSLGKAPSLDNQPQHF	TGTGCCAGCAGTTTGGGGAAGGCGCCCTCACTAGATAATCAGCCCCAGCATTTT
-	TRBD1	TRBJ2-7	TRBV15	CATSSRQGYEQYF	TGTGCCACCAGCAGCAGACAGGGCTACGAGCAGTACTTC
-	-	TRBJ1-2	TRBV2	CASGQIYGYTF	TGTGCCAGCGGCCAAATCTATGGCTACACCTTC
-	TRBD2	TRBJ2-7	TRBV18	CASSRTPGLAGGGASSYEQYF	TGTGCCAGCTCACGCACTCCGGGACTAGCGGGAGGAGGTGCTAGCTCCTACGAGCAGTACTTC
-	-	TRBJ2-7	TRBV6-2/TRBV6-3	CASSPGRYEQYF	TGTGCCAGCAGCCCGGGCCGCTACGAGCAGTACTTC
-	-	TRBJ2-7	TRBV27	CASSLSAHRSEQYF	TGTGCCAGCAGTTTATCGGCCCATCGGAGCGAGCAGTACTTC
-	-	TRBJ2-5	TRBV10-1	CASSESVEQETQYF	TGCGCCAGCAGTGAGTCGGTAGAACAAGAGACCCAGTACTTC
-	-	TRBJ2-3	TRBV7-6	CASSLGGASPTDTQYF	TGTGCCAGCAGCTTAGGTGGTGCTAGTCCCACAGATACGCAGTATTTT
-	-	TRBJ2-3	TRBV6-2/TRBV6-3	CASSQTEVSSTDTQYF	TGTGCCAGCAGCCAGACGGAGGTATCTAGCACAGATACGCAGTATTTT
many	TRBD1	TRBJ1-5	TRBV7-9	CASSLGQGSNQPQHF	TGTGCCAGCAGCCTAGGACAGGGGAGCAATCAGCCCCAGCATTTT
-	TRBD1	TRBJ2-7	TRBV18	CASSQGTGDLYEQYF	TGTGCCAGCTCACAAGGGACAGGGGATTTGTACGAGCAGTACTTC
-	TRBD1	TRBJ1-2	TRBV19	CASSLQGDDYGYTF	TGTGCCAGTAGCCTACAGGGGGACGACTATGGCTACACCTTC
once	-	TRBJ1-1	TRBV4-1	CASSQDRVLVNTEAFF	TGCGCCAGCAGCCAAGATCGGGTTTTAGTAAACACTGAAGCTTTCTTT
-	TRBD1	TRBJ2-1	TRBV3-1/TRBV3-2	CASSQGTGWAHNEQFF	TGTGCCAGCAGCCAAGGGACAGGGTGGGCCCACAATGAGCAGTTCTTC
-	TRBD2	TRBJ2-3	TRBV5-1	CASSTGTSGDLTDTQYF	TGCGCCAGCAGCACCGGGACTAGCGGGGACCTTACAGATACGCAGTATTTT
-	TRBD1	TRBJ1-1	TRBV19	CASSIRTGDTEAFF	TGTGCCAGTAGTATAAGGACAGGAGACACTGAAGCTTTCTTT
-	TRBD1	TRBJ1-2	TRBV5-1	CASSETGGEYGYTF	TGCGCCAGCAGCGAGACAGGGGGCGAGTATGGCTACACCTTC
-	-	TRBJ2-2	TRBV7-2	CASSKQVNTGELFF	TGTGCCAGCAGCAAACAGGTGAACACCGGGGAGCTGTTTTTT
-	-	TRBJ1-2	TRBV2	CASSIRQASYYGYTF	TGTGCCAGCAGTATCCGTCAGGCTTCTTACTATGGCTACACCTTC
-	-	TRBJ2-2	TRBV7-2	CASSLGRVGELFF	TGTGCCAGCAGCTTAGGCAGGGTCGGGGAGCTGTTTTTT
-	TRBD1	TRBJ1-2	TRBV4-1	CASSQGQGRGRGYGYTF	TGCGCCAGCAGCCAAGGACAGGGCAGGGGCCGGGGCTATGGCTACACCTTC
once	-	TRBJ1-6	TRBV29-1	CSVHSGDVSSPLHF	TGCAGCGTTCATTCAGGGGACGTCAGTTCACCCCTCCACTTT
once	TRBD1	TRBJ2-3	TRBV24-1	CATAGTGGADTQYF	TGTGCCACCGCCGGGACAGGGGGCGCGGATACGCAGTATTTT
-	-	TRBJ1-6	TRBV30	CAWSTLRDIDSYNSPLHF	TGTGCCTGGAGTACACTCCGGGACATCGACTCCTATAATTCACCCCTCCACTTT